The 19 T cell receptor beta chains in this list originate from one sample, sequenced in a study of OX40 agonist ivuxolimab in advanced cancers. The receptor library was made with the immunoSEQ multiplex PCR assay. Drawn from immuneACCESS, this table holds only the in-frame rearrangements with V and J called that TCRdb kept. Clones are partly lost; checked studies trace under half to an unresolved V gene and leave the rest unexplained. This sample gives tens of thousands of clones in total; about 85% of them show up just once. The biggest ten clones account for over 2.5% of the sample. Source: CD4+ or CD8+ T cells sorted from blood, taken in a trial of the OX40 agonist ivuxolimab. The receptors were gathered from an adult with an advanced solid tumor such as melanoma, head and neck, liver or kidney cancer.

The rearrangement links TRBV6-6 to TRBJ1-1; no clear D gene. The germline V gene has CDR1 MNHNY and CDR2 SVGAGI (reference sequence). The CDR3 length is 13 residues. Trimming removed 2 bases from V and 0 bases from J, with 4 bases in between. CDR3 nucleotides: TGTGCCAGCAGTTACAGGGTGAACACTGAAGCTTTCTTT. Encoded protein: CASSYRVNTEAFF.

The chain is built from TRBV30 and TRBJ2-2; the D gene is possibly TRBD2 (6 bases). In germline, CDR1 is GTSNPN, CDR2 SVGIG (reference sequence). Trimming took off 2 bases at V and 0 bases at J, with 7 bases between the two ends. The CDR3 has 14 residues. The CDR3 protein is CAWSWGANTGELFF. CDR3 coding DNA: TGTGCCTGGAGTTGGGGGGCGAACACCGGGGAGCTGTTTTTT.

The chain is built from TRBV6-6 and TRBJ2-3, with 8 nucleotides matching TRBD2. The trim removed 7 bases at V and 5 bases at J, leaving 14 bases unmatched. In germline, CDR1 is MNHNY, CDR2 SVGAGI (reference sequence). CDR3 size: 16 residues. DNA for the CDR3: TGTGCCAGCAAGTTTAGCGGGGCCCGCGTGGGAGATACGCAGTATTTT. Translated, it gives CASKFSGARVGDTQYF.

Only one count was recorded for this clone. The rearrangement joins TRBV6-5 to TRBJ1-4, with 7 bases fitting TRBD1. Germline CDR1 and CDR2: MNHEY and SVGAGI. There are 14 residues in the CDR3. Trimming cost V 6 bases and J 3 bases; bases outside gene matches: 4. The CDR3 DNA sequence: TGTGCCAGCAGGAAGGGGGCGGCTAATGAAAAACTGTTTTTT. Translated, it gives CASRKGAANEKLFF.

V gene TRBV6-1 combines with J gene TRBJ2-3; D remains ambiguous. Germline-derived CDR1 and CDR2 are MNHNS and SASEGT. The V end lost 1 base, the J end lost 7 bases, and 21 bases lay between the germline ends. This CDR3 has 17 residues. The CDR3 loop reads CASSEVGTANPAYTQYF. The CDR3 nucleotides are TGTGCCAGCAGTGAAGTAGGAACAGCAAACCCGGCCTATACGCAGTATTTT.

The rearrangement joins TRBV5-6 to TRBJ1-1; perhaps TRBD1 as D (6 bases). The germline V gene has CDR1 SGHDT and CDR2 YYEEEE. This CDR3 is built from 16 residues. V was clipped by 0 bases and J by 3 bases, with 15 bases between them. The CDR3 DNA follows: TGTGCCAGCAGCTTGGAACTCGGACAGTGGGACACTGAAGCTTTCTTT. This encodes CASSLELGQWDTEAFF. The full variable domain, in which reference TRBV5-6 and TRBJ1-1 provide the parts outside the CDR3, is DAGVTQSPTHLIKTRGQQVTLRCSPKSGHDTVSWYQQALGQGPQFIFQYYEEEERQRGNFPDRFSGHQFPNYSSELNVNALLLGDSALYLCASSLELGQWDTEAFFGQGTRLTVV.

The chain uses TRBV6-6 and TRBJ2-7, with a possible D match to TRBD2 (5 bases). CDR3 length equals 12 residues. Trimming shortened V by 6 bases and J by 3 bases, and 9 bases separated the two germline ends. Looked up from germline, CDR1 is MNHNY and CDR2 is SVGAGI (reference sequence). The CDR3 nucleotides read TGTGCCAGCAGAGGAGGCGGCTACGAGCAGTACTTC. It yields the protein CASRGGGYEQYF.

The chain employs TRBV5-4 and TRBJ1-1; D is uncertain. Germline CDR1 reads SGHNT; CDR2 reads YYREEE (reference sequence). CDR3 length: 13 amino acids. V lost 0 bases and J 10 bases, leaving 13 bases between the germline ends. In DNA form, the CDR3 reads TGTGCCAGCAGCTTGGCGGCAGGCGGCGCAGCTTTCTTT. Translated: CASSLAAGGAAFF.

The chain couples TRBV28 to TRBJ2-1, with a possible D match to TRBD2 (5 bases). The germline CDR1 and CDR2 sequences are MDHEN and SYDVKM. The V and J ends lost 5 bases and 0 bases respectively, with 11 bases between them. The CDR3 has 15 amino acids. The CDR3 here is CASSPSGSSYNEQFF. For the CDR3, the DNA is TGTGCCAGCAGTCCTTCGGGGTCCTCCTACAATGAGCAGTTCTTC.

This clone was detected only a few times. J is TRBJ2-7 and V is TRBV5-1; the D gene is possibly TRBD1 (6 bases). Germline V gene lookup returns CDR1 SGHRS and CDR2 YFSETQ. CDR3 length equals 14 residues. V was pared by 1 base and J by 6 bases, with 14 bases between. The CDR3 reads CASSLSQGSLEQYF. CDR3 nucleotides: TGCGCCAGCAGCTTGTCCCAGGGGTCCCTCGAGCAGTACTTC. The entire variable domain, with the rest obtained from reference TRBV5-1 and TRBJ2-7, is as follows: KAGVTQTPRYLIKTRGQQVTLSCSPISGHRSVSWYQQTPGQGLQFLFEYFSETQRNKGNFPGRFSGRQFSNSRSEMNVSTLELGDSALYLCASSLSQGSLEQYFGPGTRLTVT.

This chain's CDR3 is CAWSVQAGGRNEQFF. The CDR3 DNA reads as TGTGCCTGGAGTGTACAAGCGGGAGGTAGGAATGAGCAGTTCTTC. The V gene is TRBV30, the J gene TRBJ2-1; 9 bases are a match to TRBD2. V lost 0 bases and J lost 7; bases outside the gene matches: 7. Germline-derived CDR1 and CDR2 are GTSNPN and SVGIG (reference sequence). The CDR3 totals 15 residues.

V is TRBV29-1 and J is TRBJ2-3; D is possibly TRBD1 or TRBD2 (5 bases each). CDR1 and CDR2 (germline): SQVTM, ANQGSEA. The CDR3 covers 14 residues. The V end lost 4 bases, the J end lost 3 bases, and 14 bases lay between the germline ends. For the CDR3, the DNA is TGCAGCGTTGGGGGACCGGGCCAAACAGATACGCAGTATTTT. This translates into CSVGGPGQTDTQYF.

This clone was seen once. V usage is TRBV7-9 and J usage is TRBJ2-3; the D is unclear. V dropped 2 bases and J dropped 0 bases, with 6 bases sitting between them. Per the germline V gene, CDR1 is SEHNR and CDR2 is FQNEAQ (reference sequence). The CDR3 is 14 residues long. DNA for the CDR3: TGTGCCAGCAGCTTATCTCTCAGCACAGATACGCAGTATTTT. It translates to CASSLSLSTDTQYF.

The CDR3 sequence: CASSLVGQGARAFF. CDR3 nucleotide sequence: TGTGCCAGCAGCTTAGTTGGGCAGGGGGCGCGAGCTTTCTTT. The J gene is TRBJ1-1, the V gene TRBV11-2; 8 nucleotides align to TRBD1. Germline V gives CDR1 SGHAT, CDR2 FQNNGV. CDR3 length: 14 residues. V was pared by 1 base and J by 10 bases, with 8 bases of the junction left unmatched.

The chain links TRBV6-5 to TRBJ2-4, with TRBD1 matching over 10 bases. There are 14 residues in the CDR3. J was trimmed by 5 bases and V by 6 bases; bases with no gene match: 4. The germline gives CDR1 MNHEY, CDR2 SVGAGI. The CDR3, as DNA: TGTGCCAGCAGAGGGACAGGGGACGAAAACATTCAGTACTTC. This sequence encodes CASRGTGDENIQYF.

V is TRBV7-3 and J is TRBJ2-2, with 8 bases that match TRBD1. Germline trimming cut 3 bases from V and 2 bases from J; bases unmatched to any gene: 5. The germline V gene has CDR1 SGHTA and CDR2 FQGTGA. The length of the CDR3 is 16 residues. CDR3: CASSFQGALNTGELFF. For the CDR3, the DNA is TGTGCCAGCAGCTTTCAGGGGGCTTTAAACACCGGGGAGCTGTTTTTT.

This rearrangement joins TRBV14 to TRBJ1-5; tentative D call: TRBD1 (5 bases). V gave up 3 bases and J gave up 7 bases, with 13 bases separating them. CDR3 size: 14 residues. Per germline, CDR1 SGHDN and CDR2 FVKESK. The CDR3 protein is CASSHNGAGQPQHF. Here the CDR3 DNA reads TGTGCCAGCAGCCACAACGGGGCGGGGCAGCCCCAGCATTTT.

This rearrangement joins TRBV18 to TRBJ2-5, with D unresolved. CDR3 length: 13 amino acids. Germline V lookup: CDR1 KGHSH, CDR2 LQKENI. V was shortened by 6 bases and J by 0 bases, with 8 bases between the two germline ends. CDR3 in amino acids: CASSWTDQETQYF. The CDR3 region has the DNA TGTGCCAGCTCCTGGACGGACCAAGAGACCCAGTACTTC.

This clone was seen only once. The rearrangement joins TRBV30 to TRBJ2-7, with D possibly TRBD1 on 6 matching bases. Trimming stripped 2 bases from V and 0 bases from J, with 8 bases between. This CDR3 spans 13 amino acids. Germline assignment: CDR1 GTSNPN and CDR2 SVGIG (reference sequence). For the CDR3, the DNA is TGTGCCTGGAGTTGGGACAACTCCTACGAGCAGTACTTC. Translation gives CAWSWDNSYEQYF.